The rows below give T cell receptor beta chains drawn from one sample of a study of human T cells and chemical hapten exposure. MiXCR was run by TCRdb on the RACE reads, yielding one entry per CDR3 protein. The repertoire includes more than 100,000 distinct CDR3 sequences, roughly an eighth of them detected once, and 0.9% to 0.95% sits in the top ten. Sample: whole blood, taken in connection with sensitization to the hapten diphenylcyclopropenone (DPC). These receptors were collected from a man between 18 and 35 years old with alopecia areata. Some clones in this sample may be carry-over from other donors' samples. Both conserved end residues are part of each CDR3. Fields, in order: D gene, J gene, V gene, clone size, CDR3 protein, CDR3 DNA. A D gene is named only where the DNA matches it firmly. Not all rows give a size; the values are once, few, many and, for expanded clones, a class.

d_call: .; j_call: TRBJ1-1; v_call: TRBV10-3; clone_size: few; cdr3_aa: CAITEDGRNTEAFF; cdr3_nt: TGTGCCATCACCGAGGACGGCAGGAACACTGAAGCTTTCTTT
d_call: .; j_call: TRBJ1-5; v_call: TRBV19; clone_size: few; cdr3_aa: CASSIARGYNQPQHF; cdr3_nt: TGTGCCAGTAGTATAGCACGCGGCTACAATCAGCCCCAGCATTTT
d_call: .; j_call: TRBJ2-7; v_call: TRBV11-2; clone_size: few; cdr3_aa: CASSSNALHEQYF; cdr3_nt: TGTGCCAGCAGCTCCAACGCCCTCCACGAGCAGTACTTC
d_call: .; j_call: TRBJ1-2; v_call: TRBV10-3; clone_size: few; cdr3_aa: CAISGGQGASYGYTF; cdr3_nt: TGTGCCATCAGTGGCGGGCAGGGCGCGTCGTATGGCTACACCTTC
d_call: .; j_call: TRBJ2-1; v_call: TRBV10-2; clone_size: .; cdr3_aa: CASSEPHERDNEQFF; cdr3_nt: TGCGCCAGCAGTGAGCCCCATGAACGGGACAATGAGCAGTTCTTC
d_call: .; j_call: TRBJ1-3; v_call: TRBV6-6; clone_size: few; cdr3_aa: CASKYSGGSGNTIYF; cdr3_nt: TGTGCCAGCAAATACTCCGGGGGCTCTGGAAACACCATATATTTT
d_call: .; j_call: TRBJ1-6; v_call: TRBV10-1; clone_size: .; cdr3_aa: CASSRVLNSPLHF; cdr3_nt: TGCGCCAGCAGCCGGGTCCTTAATTCACCCCTCCACTTT
d_call: TRBD1; j_call: TRBJ1-6; v_call: TRBV13; clone_size: few; cdr3_aa: CASSMNTGTGVSPLHF; cdr3_nt: TGTGCCAGCAGCATGAATACCGGGACAGGGGTCTCACCCCTCCACTTT
d_call: .; j_call: TRBJ1-2; v_call: TRBV6-2/TRBV6-3; clone_size: many; cdr3_aa: CASSYSEKNYGYTF; cdr3_nt: TGTGCCAGCAGTTACTCAGAGAAGAACTATGGCTACACCTTC
d_call: .; j_call: TRBJ2-7; v_call: TRBV11-2; clone_size: .; cdr3_aa: CASSLSPGASYEQYF; cdr3_nt: TGTGCCAGCAGCTTGTCACCGGGGGCATCCTACGAGCAGTACTTC
d_call: TRBD1; j_call: TRBJ2-5; v_call: TRBV4-1; clone_size: .; cdr3_aa: CASSPGTVKQETQYF; cdr3_nt: TGCGCCAGCAGCCCGGGGACAGTGAAACAAGAGACCCAGTACTTC
d_call: TRBD1; j_call: TRBJ2-1; v_call: TRBV9; clone_size: .; cdr3_aa: CASSVWTGANEQFF; cdr3_nt: TGTGCCAGCAGCGTCTGGACAGGTGCTAATGAGCAGTTCTTC
d_call: .; j_call: TRBJ1-5; v_call: TRBV4-1; clone_size: many; cdr3_aa: CASSQVGVNQPQHF; cdr3_nt: TGCGCCAGCAGCCAAGTAGGAGTTAATCAGCCCCAGCATTTT
d_call: TRBD1; j_call: TRBJ2-1; v_call: TRBV7-7; clone_size: .; cdr3_aa: CASSLSPGTGYNEQFF; cdr3_nt: TGTGCCAGCAGCTTATCGCCCGGGACAGGGTACAATGAGCAGTTCTTC
d_call: TRBD1; j_call: TRBJ1-2; v_call: TRBV5-4; clone_size: .; cdr3_aa: CASSLTGGSGYTF; cdr3_nt: TGTGCCAGCAGCTTGACAGGGGGCAGCGGCTACACCTTC
d_call: .; j_call: TRBJ1-1; v_call: TRBV7-6; clone_size: few; cdr3_aa: CASRGFYTEAFF; cdr3_nt: TGTGCCAGCAGGGGATTTTACACTGAAGCTTTCTTT
d_call: .; j_call: TRBJ1-5; v_call: TRBV4-1; clone_size: .; cdr3_aa: CASSQVGEPQHF; cdr3_nt: TGCGCCAGCAGCCAAGTCGGAGAACCCCAGCATTTT
d_call: .; j_call: TRBJ2-5; v_call: TRBV6-2/TRBV6-3; clone_size: .; cdr3_aa: CASRDLWDFIQETQYF; cdr3_nt: TGTGCCAGCCGCGACCTTTGGGACTTCATACAAGAGACCCAGTACTTC
d_call: .; j_call: TRBJ2-1; v_call: TRBV12-3/TRBV12-4; clone_size: few; cdr3_aa: CASSLGRRSYNEQFF; cdr3_nt: TGTGCCAGCAGTTTAGGCAGGAGATCCTACAATGAGCAGTTCTTC
d_call: TRBD1; j_call: TRBJ2-1; v_call: TRBV7-8; clone_size: .; cdr3_aa: CASSLRRQGTDEQFF; cdr3_nt: TGTGCCAGCAGCTTACGCCGACAGGGGACCGATGAGCAGTTCTTC
d_call: TRBD1; j_call: TRBJ2-3; v_call: TRBV24-1; clone_size: .; cdr3_aa: CATSDSTGQGTDTQYF; cdr3_nt: TGTGCCACCAGTGACTCCACAGGACAGGGCACAGATACGCAGTATTTT
d_call: .; j_call: TRBJ1-1; v_call: TRBV2; clone_size: .; cdr3_aa: CATLWGGNAEAFF; cdr3_nt: TGTGCCACCCTCTGGGGGGGCAACGCTGAAGCTTTCTTT
d_call: .; j_call: TRBJ1-2; v_call: TRBV12-3/TRBV12-4; clone_size: .; cdr3_aa: CASSYPGGGGYGYTF; cdr3_nt: TGTGCCAGCAGCTATCCCGGCGGGGGAGGCTATGGCTACACCTTC
d_call: .; j_call: TRBJ2-1; v_call: TRBV29-1; clone_size: few; cdr3_aa: CSGASSYNEQFF; cdr3_nt: TGCAGTGGAGCTAGCTCCTACAATGAGCAGTTCTTC
d_call: .; j_call: TRBJ2-5; v_call: TRBV12-3/TRBV12-4; clone_size: .; cdr3_aa: CASSDYFDRQETQYF; cdr3_nt: TGTGCCAGCAGTGACTACTTCGACCGCCAAGAGACCCAGTACTTC
d_call: .; j_call: TRBJ2-3; v_call: TRBV29-1; clone_size: .; cdr3_aa: CSVEGTGGRTDTQYF; cdr3_nt: TGCAGCGTTGAAGGTACCGGCGGGCGGACAGATACGCAGTATTTT
d_call: .; j_call: TRBJ1-2; v_call: TRBV27; clone_size: many; cdr3_aa: CASSLRRRDYGYTF; cdr3_nt: TGTGCCAGCAGTTTAAGACGGCGTGACTATGGCTACACCTTC
d_call: .; j_call: TRBJ1-6; v_call: TRBV18; clone_size: .; cdr3_aa: CASSPSGSGNSPLHF; cdr3_nt: TGTGCCAGCTCACCAAGTGGATCGGGGAATTCACCCCTCCACTTT
d_call: TRBD2; j_call: TRBJ2-1; v_call: TRBV7-3; clone_size: few; cdr3_aa: CASLTSGGFGEQFF; cdr3_nt: TGTGCCAGCTTGACTAGCGGGGGGTTCGGTGAGCAGTTCTTC
d_call: TRBD1; j_call: TRBJ2-7; v_call: TRBV4-3; clone_size: few; cdr3_aa: CASSPGQGAYEQYF; cdr3_nt: TGCGCCAGCAGCCCAGGCCAGGGGGCATACGAGCAGTACTTC
d_call: .; j_call: TRBJ2-3; v_call: TRBV3-1; clone_size: .; cdr3_aa: CASSQAGREVHTDTQYF; cdr3_nt: TGTGCCAGCAGCCAAGCGGGGCGAGAAGTCCACACAGATACGCAGTATTTT
d_call: .; j_call: TRBJ2-7; v_call: TRBV12-3/TRBV12-4; clone_size: few; cdr3_aa: CASSPSGSYYEQYF; cdr3_nt: TGTGCCAGCAGCCCATCGGGTAGTTACTACGAGCAGTACTTC
d_call: .; j_call: TRBJ1-1; v_call: TRBV4-3; clone_size: .; cdr3_aa: CASSQGTGTDTEAFF; cdr3_nt: TGCGCCAGCAGCCAAGGCACAGGGACGGACACTGAAGCTTTCTTT
d_call: .; j_call: TRBJ1-2; v_call: TRBV7-6; clone_size: .; cdr3_aa: CASSFANNYGYTF; cdr3_nt: TGTGCCAGCAGCTTTGCCAATAACTATGGCTACACCTTC
d_call: .; j_call: TRBJ2-7; v_call: TRBV20-1; clone_size: .; cdr3_aa: CSANPGRRTYEQYF; cdr3_nt: TGCAGTGCTAACCCCGGACGGCGTACCTACGAGCAGTACTTC
d_call: .; j_call: TRBJ1-5; v_call: TRBV4-3; clone_size: few; cdr3_aa: CASSQDGPGSNQPQHF; cdr3_nt: TGCGCCAGCAGCCAAGATGGGCCGGGAAGCAATCAGCCCCAGCATTTT
d_call: .; j_call: TRBJ2-7; v_call: TRBV4-3; clone_size: many; cdr3_aa: CASSQDKNAYEQYF; cdr3_nt: TGCGCCAGCAGCCAAGATAAGAATGCCTACGAGCAGTACTTC
d_call: .; j_call: TRBJ2-5; v_call: TRBV12-3/TRBV12-4; clone_size: once; cdr3_aa: CASSQRDQETQYF; cdr3_nt: TGTGCCAGCAGCCAGCGGGACCAAGAGACCCAGTACTTC
d_call: TRBD1; j_call: TRBJ1-1; v_call: TRBV18; clone_size: many; cdr3_aa: CASSSRPGQGILGTEAFF; cdr3_nt: TGTGCCAGCTCATCTAGACCGGGACAGGGAATATTAGGGACTGAAGCTTTCTTT
d_call: TRBD2; j_call: TRBJ2-3; v_call: TRBV7-9; clone_size: few; cdr3_aa: CASTPTGGRADTQYF; cdr3_nt: TGTGCCAGCACCCCAACGGGGGGGCGGGCAGATACGCAGTATTTT
d_call: .; j_call: TRBJ1-1; v_call: TRBV27; clone_size: many; cdr3_aa: CASSLRGTTEAFF; cdr3_nt: TGTGCCAGCAGTTTACGGGGTACCACTGAAGCTTTCTTT
d_call: .; j_call: TRBJ1-5; v_call: TRBV5-6; clone_size: few; cdr3_aa: CASSLDSGAPNQPQHF; cdr3_nt: TGTGCCAGCAGCTTAGATTCAGGGGCTCCCAATCAGCCCCAGCATTTT
d_call: TRBD1; j_call: TRBJ2-2; v_call: TRBV7-9; clone_size: .; cdr3_aa: CASSSTDRAVVKAGELFF; cdr3_nt: TGTGCCAGCAGCTCCACTGACAGGGCGGTCGTTAAGGCCGGGGAGCTGTTTTTT
d_call: .; j_call: TRBJ1-4; v_call: TRBV27; clone_size: .; cdr3_aa: CASSFSDRRGFNEKLFF; cdr3_nt: TGTGCCAGCAGTTTCTCAGACCGCCGGGGGTTTAATGAAAAACTGTTTTTT
d_call: TRBD2; j_call: TRBJ2-3; v_call: TRBV12-3/TRBV12-4; clone_size: .; cdr3_aa: CASSDGLAGSSTDTQYF; cdr3_nt: TGTGCCAGCAGCGACGGACTAGCGGGGTCTAGCACAGATACGCAGTATTTT
d_call: TRBD2; j_call: TRBJ2-5; v_call: TRBV3-1; clone_size: .; cdr3_aa: CASSQGGAGGPETQYF; cdr3_nt: TGTGCCAGCAGCCAGGGTGGAGCGGGGGGGCCCGAGACCCAGTACTTC
d_call: .; j_call: TRBJ2-2; v_call: TRBV7-9; clone_size: .; cdr3_aa: CASSFQRLNTGELFF; cdr3_nt: TGTGCCAGCAGCTTTCAAAGACTTAACACCGGGGAGCTGTTTTTT
d_call: TRBD2; j_call: TRBJ2-7; v_call: TRBV15; clone_size: few; cdr3_aa: CATSRDGTKFYEQYF; cdr3_nt: TGTGCCACCAGCAGAGATGGGACTAAGTTCTACGAGCAGTACTTC
d_call: .; j_call: TRBJ1-6; v_call: TRBV25-1; clone_size: once; cdr3_aa: CASTSNSGTYDNSPLHF; cdr3_nt: TGTGCCAGCACTTCTAATTCCGGGACATACGATAATTCACCCCTCCACTTT
d_call: TRBD2; j_call: TRBJ2-5; v_call: TRBV20-1; clone_size: few; cdr3_aa: CSANQAGGLQETQYF; cdr3_nt: TGCAGTGCTAACCAAGCGGGGGGACTCCAAGAGACCCAGTACTTC
d_call: TRBD1; j_call: TRBJ1-2; v_call: TRBV9; clone_size: few; cdr3_aa: CASSQGQGARGYTF; cdr3_nt: TGTGCCAGCAGCCAGGGACAGGGGGCTCGTGGCTACACCTTC
d_call: .; j_call: TRBJ1-5; v_call: TRBV6-6; clone_size: .; cdr3_aa: CASSYTPVNQPQHF; cdr3_nt: TGTGCCAGCAGTTACACCCCAGTCAATCAGCCCCAGCATTTT
d_call: TRBD1; j_call: TRBJ1-2; v_call: TRBV12-3/TRBV12-4; clone_size: .; cdr3_aa: CASGTTGGKGYGYTF; cdr3_nt: TGTGCCAGCGGGACTACAGGGGGCAAAGGGTATGGCTACACCTTC
d_call: TRBD1; j_call: TRBJ1-6; v_call: TRBV28; clone_size: few; cdr3_aa: CASSPGGEVDSPLHF; cdr3_nt: TGTGCCAGCAGTCCAGGGGGCGAGGTGGATTCACCCCTCCACTTT
d_call: .; j_call: TRBJ1-6; v_call: TRBV7-2; clone_size: .; cdr3_aa: CASSLGLRSRGSPLHF; cdr3_nt: TGTGCCAGCAGCTTAGGACTTCGGAGCCGGGGGTCACCCCTCCACTTT
d_call: .; j_call: TRBJ2-4; v_call: TRBV7-2; clone_size: many; cdr3_aa: CASSLDMAGAKNIQYF; cdr3_nt: TGTGCCAGCAGCTTAGACATGGCGGGGGCCAAAAACATTCAGTACTTC
d_call: TRBD1; j_call: TRBJ2-5; v_call: TRBV19; clone_size: few; cdr3_aa: CASSPLRDRSDQETQYF; cdr3_nt: TGTGCCAGTAGCCCTCTTCGGGACAGAAGTGACCAAGAGACCCAGTACTTC
d_call: .; j_call: TRBJ2-1; v_call: TRBV12-3/TRBV12-4; clone_size: few; cdr3_aa: CASPAGDEQFF; cdr3_nt: TGTGCCAGCCCCGCGGGCGATGAGCAGTTCTTC
d_call: .; j_call: TRBJ2-7; v_call: TRBV29-1; clone_size: .; cdr3_aa: CSVENLGDEQYF; cdr3_nt: TGCAGCGTTGAGAATTTGGGGGACGAGCAGTACTTC
d_call: .; j_call: TRBJ1-2; v_call: TRBV12-3/TRBV12-4; clone_size: .; cdr3_aa: CASAGSSYGYTF; cdr3_nt: TGTGCCAGCGCTGGGAGCTCTTATGGCTACACCTTC